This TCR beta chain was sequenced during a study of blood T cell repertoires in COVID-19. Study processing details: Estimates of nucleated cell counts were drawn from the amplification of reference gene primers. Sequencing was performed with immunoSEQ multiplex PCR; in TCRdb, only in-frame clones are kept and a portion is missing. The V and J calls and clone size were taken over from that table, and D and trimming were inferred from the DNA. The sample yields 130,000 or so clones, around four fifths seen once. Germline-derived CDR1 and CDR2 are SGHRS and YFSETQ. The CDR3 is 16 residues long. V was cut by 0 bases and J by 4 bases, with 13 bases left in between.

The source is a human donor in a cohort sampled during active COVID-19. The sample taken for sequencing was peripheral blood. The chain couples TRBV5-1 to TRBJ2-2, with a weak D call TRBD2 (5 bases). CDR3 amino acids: CASSLVPGSGTGELFF. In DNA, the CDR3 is TGCGCCAGCAGCTTGGTGCCGGGGAGTGGCACCGGGGAGCTGTTTTTT.